A single T cell receptor beta chain is shown here with its context. Its target is unknown. The record originates from a study of human T cells and chemical hapten exposure. Study-level findings and limits: With DPC sensitization, TCRs exceeding 1 in 1000 frequency showed no change. Given that the donors had alopecia, their immune response may differ from that seen in healthy people.

TCRdb used MiXCR to reprocess the RACE reads, holding one entry per CDR3 protein. The sample has approximately 320,000 distinct CDR3 sequences; 4.5% to 7% are singletons. Time point specified: pre-sensitization, week 0. The treatment was: therapeutic diphenylcyclopropenone sensitization with weekly scalp DPC. The drawing of blood occurred before each patch test was applied. The CDR3 covers 17 residues. The J segment lost 2 bases and the V segment lost 6 bases, leaving 13 bases of the junction unmatched. Looked up from germline, CDR1 is MNHEY and CDR2 is SVGEGT. This TCR was recovered from a young woman with alopecia areata. Some clones in this sample may be carry-over from other donors' samples. The source was whole blood, collected in connection with sensitization to the hapten diphenylcyclopropenone (DPC). The chain uses TRBV6-2 or TRBV6-3 and TRBJ2-3, with 8 bases that match TRBD2. This CDR3 is CASRARRGAVDTDTQYF. The DNA of the CDR3 is TGTGCCAGCAGAGCCCGGCGGGGGGCCGTAGACACAGATACGCAGTATTTT.